This T cell receptor beta chain was sequenced in a study of shared clonotypes between healthy human individuals. Study background: Contributing individuals were a couple of females and a few males aged 18 to 49.

The assay was immunoSEQ multiplex PCR, and TCRdb's table has in-frame clones only and misses some. Altogether roughly 2,300,000 clones are present, roughly 92% being singletons, with the ten largest covering about 0.36%. Germline CDR1 and CDR2: MDHEN and SYDVKM. Trimming shortened V by 3 bases and J by 4 bases, and 12 bases separated the two germline ends. This CDR3 comprises 14 residues. The sequence came from a man between 18 and 35 years old in good health. Some clones in this sample may be carry-over from other donors' samples. The chain has TRBV28 and TRBJ1-2; D is perhaps TRBD1 (6 bases). The sequencing sample was made of naive CD4+ T cells from PBMCs. This sample's subset: CD45RA+ positively selected. This CDR3 is CASSLSAGVYGYTF. For the CDR3, the DNA is TGTGCCAGCAGTTTGTCGGCAGGGGTCTATGGCTACACCTTC.